The clone carrying this TCR beta chain has more than one count but fewer than ten. Its antigen is not known. This sample was included in a study of T cell repertoires in cytomegalovirus infection. Overall study results and limits: The study found HLA-C-restricted CMV-specific TCR beta clonotypes dominating the ex vivo response.

TCRdb processed the reads anew with MiXCR; each CDR3 protein has one entry. The sample holds a few hundred thousand distinct CDR3 sequences, approximately 22% seen once. This CDR3 spans 13 amino acids. Trimming cost V 7 bases and J 0 bases, with 9 bases left between them. Germline CDR1 MDHEN, CDR2 SYDVKM. The chain recombines TRBV28 with TRBJ2-5, with D perhaps matching TRBD2 (6 bases). The TCR sequence derives from a human donor in good health (CMV status not recorded). Some clones in this sample may be carry-over from other donors' samples. The sample was cultured PBMCs, taken from culture after CMV antigen stimulation. The CDR3 region is CASNERDQETQYF. The CDR3 DNA reads as TGTGCCAGCAACGAGCGGGACCAAGAGACCCAGTACTTC.